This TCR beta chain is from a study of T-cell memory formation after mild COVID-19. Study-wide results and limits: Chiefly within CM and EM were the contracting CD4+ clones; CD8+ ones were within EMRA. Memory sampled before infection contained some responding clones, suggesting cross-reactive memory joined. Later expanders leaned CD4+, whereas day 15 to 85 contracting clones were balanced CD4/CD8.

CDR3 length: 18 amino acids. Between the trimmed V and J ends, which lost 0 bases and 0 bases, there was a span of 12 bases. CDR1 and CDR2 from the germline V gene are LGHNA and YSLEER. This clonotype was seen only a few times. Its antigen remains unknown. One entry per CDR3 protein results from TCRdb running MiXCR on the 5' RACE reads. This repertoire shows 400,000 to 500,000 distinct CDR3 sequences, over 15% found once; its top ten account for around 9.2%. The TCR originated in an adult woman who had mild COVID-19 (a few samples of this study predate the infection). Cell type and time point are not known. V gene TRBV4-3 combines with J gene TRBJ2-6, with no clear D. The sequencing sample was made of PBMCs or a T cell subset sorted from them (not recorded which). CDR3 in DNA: TGCGCCAGCAGCCAAGATAGTACAGTCTACTCTGGGGCCAACGTCCTGACTTTC. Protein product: CASSQDSTVYSGANVLTF.